This T cell receptor (beta chain) originates from a study of OX40 agonist ivuxolimab in advanced cancers. The overall study: At 0.01 to 10 mg/kg, ivuxolimab was administered intravenously to patients every 2 weeks. Participants averaged approximately 65 years of age (range 23 to 79) and were 82.7% male.

Here immunoSEQ multiplex PCR was the method, and the copy in TCRdb shows in-frame clones only, minus some. Here the sample spans about 77,000 clones, approximately 84% being singletons. Study-wide results and caveats: Some of the lowest clonal expansion was seen in partial responders at 0.1-3.0 mg/kg.

Note on this clone: Its antigen is not known.

The germline V and J ends were trimmed by 4 bases and 2 bases, with 15 bases remaining between them. CDR3 length: 16 residues. Looked up from germline, CDR1 is PRHDT and CDR2 is FYEKMQ (reference sequence). This chain connects TRBV13 to TRBJ1-5; a weak D match, TRBD1 (6 bases). This receptor was obtained from an adult with an advanced solid tumor such as melanoma, head and neck, liver or kidney cancer. The material was CD4+ or CD8+ T cells sorted from blood, obtained in a trial of the OX40 agonist ivuxolimab. CDR3 amino acids: CASSSEAGAGNQPQHF. CDR3 DNA: TGTGCCAGCAGCTCTGAGGCGGGGGCAGGCAATCAGCCCCAGCATTTT.